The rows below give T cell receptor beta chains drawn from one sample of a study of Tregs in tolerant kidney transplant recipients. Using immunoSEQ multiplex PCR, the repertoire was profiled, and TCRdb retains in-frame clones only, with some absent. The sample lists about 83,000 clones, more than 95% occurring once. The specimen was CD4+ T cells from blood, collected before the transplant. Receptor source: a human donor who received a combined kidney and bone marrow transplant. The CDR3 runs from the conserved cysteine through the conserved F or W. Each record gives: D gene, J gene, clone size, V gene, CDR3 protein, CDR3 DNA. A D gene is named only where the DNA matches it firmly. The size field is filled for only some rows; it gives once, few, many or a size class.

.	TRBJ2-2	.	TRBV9	CASSVEGVKGSGTGELFF	TGTGCCAGCAGCGTAGAGGGGGTAAAGGGATCCGGCACCGGGGAGCTGTTTTTT
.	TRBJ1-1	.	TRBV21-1	CASSPPGFEAFF	TGTGCCAGCAGCCCACCAGGTTTCGAAGCTTTCTTT
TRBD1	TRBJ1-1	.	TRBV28	CASNLYRGPRITEAFF	TGTGCCAGCAACCTCTACAGGGGGCCTCGGATCACTGAAGCTTTCTTT
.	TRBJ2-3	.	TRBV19	CASSTQLTDTQYF	TGTGCCAGTAGTACCCAACTAACAGATACGCAGTATTTT
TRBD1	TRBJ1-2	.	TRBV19	CASSPPGQGDIGYTF	TGTGCCAGTAGCCCCCCGGGACAGGGTGATATTGGCTACACCTTC
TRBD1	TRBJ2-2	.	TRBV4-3	CASSLQGADTGELFF	TGCGCCAGCAGCCTTCAGGGGGCAGACACCGGGGAGCTGTTTTTT
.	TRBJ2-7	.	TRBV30	CAWNQGIYEQYF	TGTGCCTGGAACCAGGGAATCTACGAGCAGTACTTC
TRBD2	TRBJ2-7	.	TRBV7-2	CASSPPGGSYEQYF	TGTGCCAGCAGCCCTCCGGGGGGTTCCTACGAGCAGTACTTC
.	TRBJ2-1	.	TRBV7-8	CASSQRWAPRHNEQFF	TGTGCCAGCAGCCAGCGGTGGGCCCCGCGCCACAATGAGCAGTTCTTC
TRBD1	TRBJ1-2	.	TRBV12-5	CASGRDRAYGYTF	TGTGCTAGTGGTCGGGACAGGGCCTATGGCTACACCTTC
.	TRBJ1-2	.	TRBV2	CASSASRGYGYTF	TGTGCCAGCAGTGCCTCTAGGGGTTATGGCTACACCTTC
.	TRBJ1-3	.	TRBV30	CAWSVGTLSGNTIYF	TGTGCCTGGAGTGTAGGGACTCTCTCTGGAAACACCATATATTTT
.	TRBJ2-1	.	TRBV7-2	CASSSTRPGEQFF	TGTGCCAGCAGCTCCACTAGGCCCGGTGAGCAGTTCTTC
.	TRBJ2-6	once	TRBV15	CATSRLDTKSSGANVLTF	TGTGCCACCAGCAGATTGGACACCAAGAGCTCTGGGGCCAACGTCCTGACTTTC
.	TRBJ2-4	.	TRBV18	CASSPLAVAKNIQYF	TGTGCCAGCTCACCACTAGCAGTAGCCAAAAACATTCAGTACTTC
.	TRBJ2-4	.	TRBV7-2	CASSLGGSLAKNIQYF	TGTGCCAGCAGCTTAGGCGGGTCCCTAGCCAAAAACATTCAGTACTTC
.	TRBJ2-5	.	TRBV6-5	CASSIYQDYEQYF	TGTGCCAGCAGCATTTACCAGGACTATGAGCAGTACTTC
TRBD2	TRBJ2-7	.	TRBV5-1	CASRLAGDPYEQYF	TGCGCCAGCAGACTAGCGGGGGACCCCTACGAGCAGTACTTC
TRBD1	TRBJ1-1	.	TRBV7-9	CASSSPRDRRIFMNTEAFF	TGTGCCAGCAGCTCGCCCCGGGACAGGCGGATCTTCATGAACACTGAAGCTTTCTTT
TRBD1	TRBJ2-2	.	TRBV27	CASSLWGQVTGELFF	TGTGCCAGCAGTTTATGGGGACAGGTCACCGGGGAGCTGTTTTTT
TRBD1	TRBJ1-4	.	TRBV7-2	CASSLGQGFGEKLFF	TGTGCCAGCAGCTTAGGACAGGGGTTTGGTGAAAAACTGTTTTTT